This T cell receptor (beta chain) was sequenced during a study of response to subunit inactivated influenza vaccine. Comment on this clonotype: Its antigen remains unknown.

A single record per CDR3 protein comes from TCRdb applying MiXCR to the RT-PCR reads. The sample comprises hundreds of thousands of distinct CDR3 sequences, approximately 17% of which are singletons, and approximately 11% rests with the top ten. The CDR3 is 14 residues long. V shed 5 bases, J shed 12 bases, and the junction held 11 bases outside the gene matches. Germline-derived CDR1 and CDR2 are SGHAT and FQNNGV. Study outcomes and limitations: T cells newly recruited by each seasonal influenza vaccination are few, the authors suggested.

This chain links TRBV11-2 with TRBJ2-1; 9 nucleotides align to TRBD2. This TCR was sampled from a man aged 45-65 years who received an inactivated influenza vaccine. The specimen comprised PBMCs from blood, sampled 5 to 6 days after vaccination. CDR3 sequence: CASSRPGARGGQFF. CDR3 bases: TGTGCCAGCAGCCGACCCGGGGCGCGGGGGGGGCAGTTCTTC.